Presented here are 29 T cell receptor beta chains from one specimen sequenced in a study of brain T cells in children with intractable seizures. Repertoires were generated with immunoSEQ multiplex PCR, while TCRdb's copy carries only in-frame clones and drops some. The sample consists of about 80,000 clones, about 90% of them appearing once. The sample was peripheral blood, taken at surgery. These receptors all come from a girl under 10 years old with Rasmussen encephalitis and intractable seizures.

The chain combines TRBV5-1 with TRBJ2-5; possibly TRBD2 for D (5 bases). Trimming left V 1 base short and J 5 bases short, with 12 bases between. The CDR3 sequence is 14 residues long. CDR1 SGHRS and CDR2 YFSETQ come from the germline V gene. The CDR3: CASSLIEGSETQYF. The CDR3 region has the DNA TGCGCCAGCAGCTTGATCGAGGGAAGCGAGACCCAGTACTTC.

The gene calls are TRBV19 and TRBJ2-5; D possibly corresponds to TRBD2 (6 bases). Trimming removed 8 bases from V and 7 bases from J, with 17 bases in between. The germline V gene encodes CDR1 LNHDA and CDR2 SQIVND (reference sequence). The CDR3 loop spans 13 amino acids. CDR3 region: CASGLRDGGTQYF. The CDR3 DNA follows: TGTGCCAGTGGCCTCAGGGACGGGGGGACCCAGTACTTC.

V is TRBV5-6 and J is TRBJ1-2; no definite D call. The germline gives CDR1 SGHDT, CDR2 YYEEEE. There are 13 residues in the CDR3. V lost 1 base and J 5 bases, leaving 9 bases between the germline ends. CDR3 sequence (DNA): TGTGCCAGCAGCTTGCGGGAAGGGTATGGCTACACCTTC. Its protein is CASSLREGYGYTF.

This rearrangement joins TRBV11-2 to TRBJ2-7, with D hard to call. V dropped 1 base and J dropped 2 bases, with 6 bases sitting between them. Germline CDR1 and CDR2: SGHAT and FQNNGV. The length of the CDR3 is 13 residues. CDR3 residues: CASSLVRTYEQYF. CDR3 bases: TGTGCCAGCAGCTTAGTTCGGACCTACGAGCAGTACTTC. The full variable domain, rest sourced from reference TRBV11-2 and TRBJ2-7, is EAGVAQSPRYKIIEKRQSVAFWCNPISGHATLYWYQQILGQGPKLLIQFQNNGVVDDSQLPKDRFSAERLKGVDSTLKIQPAKLEDSAVYLCASSLVRTYEQYFGPGTRLTVT.

Only one count was recorded for this clone. V is TRBV27 and J is TRBJ1-6; perhaps TRBD1 as D (5 bases). Per germline, CDR1 MNHEY and CDR2 SMNVEV (reference sequence). Trimming left V 8 bases short and J 1 base short, with 9 bases between. The length of the CDR3 is 14 residues. The CDR3: CASGGGSYNSPLHF. CDR3 sequence (DNA): TGTGCCAGCGGGGGGGGATCCTATAATTCACCCCTCCACTTT.

The chain combines TRBV5-4 with TRBJ2-3, with D unclear. The germline V and J ends were trimmed by 0 bases and 6 bases, with 11 bases remaining between them. Germline lookup yields CDR1 SGHNT and CDR2 YYREEE (reference sequence). The CDR3 is 14 amino acids. In DNA form, the CDR3 reads TGTGCCAGCAGCTTGGTTTACCCGGCGGATACGCAGTATTTT. Translated: CASSLVYPADTQYF.

This clone was observed a single time. The gene calls are TRBV19 and TRBJ1-2; D unclear. Per the germline V gene, CDR1 is LNHDA and CDR2 is SQIVND (reference sequence). CDR3 size: 15 residues. Trimming left V 7 bases short and J 2 bases short, with 17 bases between. CDR3 nucleotide sequence: TGTGCCAGTACCGTACAACGCGGGCGGAACTATGGCTACACCTTC. Amino acids: CASTVQRGRNYGYTF.

V usage is TRBV3-1 (or the pseudogene TRBV3-2) and J usage is TRBJ2-7, with 7 bases lining up with TRBD2. With 5 bases clipped from V and 2 bases from J, the junction kept 9 bases outside the gene matches. There are 15 residues in the CDR3. The germline gives CDR1 LGHDT, CDR2 YNNKEL (reference sequence). The DNA for the CDR3 is TGTGCCAGCAGCGGGCGGGCTAGCGGCACCTACGAGCAGTACTTC. Translation gives CASSGRASGTYEQYF.

This rearrangement joins TRBV7-9 to TRBJ1-2; 7 bases agree with TRBD1. Per germline, CDR1 SEHNR and CDR2 FQNEAQ (reference sequence). V lost 10 bases to trimming and J lost 4 bases; unmatched junction nucleotides: 21. This CDR3 spans 17 amino acids. CDR3 nucleotide sequence: TGTGCCATCACGCAGGGGGGCGCGCATCGAGGCCTCTATGGCTACACCTTC. Amino acid sequence: CAITQGGAHRGLYGYTF. Using reference TRBV7-9 and TRBJ1-2 for the parts outside the CDR3, the full variable domain is DTGVSQNPRHKITKRGQNVTFRCDPISEHNRLYWYRQTLGQGPEFLTYFQNEAQLEKSRLLSDRFSAERPKGSFSTLEIQRTEQGDSAMYLCAITQGGAHRGLYGYTFGSGTRLTVV.

The chain recombines TRBV30 with TRBJ2-6; perhaps TRBD2 as D (7 bases). Per germline, CDR1 GTSNPN and CDR2 SVGIG (reference sequence). V lost 4 bases and J lost 0, with 19 bases in between. This CDR3 contains 18 residues. CDR3: CAWTPTGRALSGANVLTF. The CDR3 coding sequence is TGTGCCTGGACCCCAACAGGGAGGGCCCTCTCTGGGGCCAACGTCCTGACTTTC.

The rearrangement joins TRBV6-5 to TRBJ2-7; 8 bases agree with TRBD2. CDR1 MNHEY and CDR2 SVGAGI come from the germline V gene. The length of the CDR3 is 16 residues. Trimming took 0 bases from V and 5 from J; bases not matched to a gene: 9. CDR3 coding DNA: TGTGCCAGCAGTTACTCGGGCGGCGGGAGGAGCGACGAGCAGTACTTC. Translating gives CASSYSGGGRSDEQYF.

This chain uses TRBV5-1 with TRBJ2-1; tentative D call: TRBD1 (5 bases). V was clipped by 4 bases and J by 8 bases, with 16 bases between them. This CDR3 contains 14 residues. Germline CDR1 reads SGHRS; CDR2 reads YFSETQ. The CDR3 nucleotides read TGCGCCAGCAGCGAACTAACAGGTAACGATGAGCAGTTCTTC. Its protein is CASSELTGNDEQFF. The full variable domain, completed using reference TRBV5-1 and TRBJ2-1, is KAGVTQTPRYLIKTRGQQVTLSCSPISGHRSVSWYQQTPGQGLQFLFEYFSETQRNKGNFPGRFSGRQFSNSRSEMNVSTLELGDSALYLCASSELTGNDEQFFGPGTRLTVL.

The chain couples TRBV3-1 (or the pseudogene TRBV3-2) to TRBJ2-5; TRBD2 matches 7 bases. The germline V gene has CDR1 LGHDT and CDR2 YNNKEL (reference sequence). The junction had 7 bases not matched to a gene; V was cut back by 10 bases and J by 5 bases. The CDR3 is made up of 12 amino acids. CDR3 DNA: TGTGCCACCGGACTAGTCGGGGAGACCCAGTACTTC. Protein sequence: CATGLVGETQYF.

The chain links TRBV7-9 to TRBJ1-2, with TRBD1 as a possible D gene (5 bases). V shed 5 bases and J shed 0 bases, with 16 bases lying between them. This CDR3 comprises 16 residues. Germline lookup yields CDR1 SEHNR and CDR2 FQNEAQ (reference sequence). As DNA, the CDR3 is TGTGCCAGCAGCCAAAGGGACTCCTGGGCTAACTATGGCTACACCTTC. Protein product: CASSQRDSWANYGYTF.

The chain joins TRBV24-1 to TRBJ1-1, with 7 bases aligning to TRBD1. V lost 4 bases, J lost 10 bases, and 5 bases stayed unmatched. Germline CDR1 reads KGHDR; CDR2 reads SFDVKD. CDR3 length: 12 residues. CDR3 sequence: CATSEPTGPAFF. CDR3 DNA: TGTGCCACCAGTGAACCGACAGGGCCAGCTTTCTTT.

This sequence joins TRBV3-1 (or the pseudogene TRBV3-2) and TRBJ1-1, with a tentative D call TRBD1 (5 bases). The CDR3 spans 12 residues. Germline V gene data show CDR1 as LGHDT and CDR2 as YNNKEL (reference sequence). Deletions cut 2 bases from V and 11 bases from J, with 12 bases between. CDR3 region: CASSQRGVGAFF. CDR3 DNA sequence: TGTGCCAGCAGCCAAAGGGGAGTGGGGGCTTTCTTT.

The rearrangement joins TRBV11-1 to TRBJ1-1; TRBD1 agrees at 9 bases. This CDR3 is built from 14 residues. The germline gives CDR1 SGHAT, CDR2 FQDESV (reference sequence). V lost 3 bases and J lost 10; bases outside the gene matches: 9. The CDR3 sequence: CASSFLQGAGGAFF. CDR3 nucleotides: TGTGCCAGCAGCTTCTTACAGGGGGCAGGAGGAGCTTTCTTT.

J is TRBJ2-4 and V is TRBV3-1 (or the pseudogene TRBV3-2); no reliable D call. V was pared by 1 base and J by 7 bases, with 17 bases between. The CDR3 has 16 amino acids. Germline V CDR1 and CDR2: LGHDT, YNNKEL (reference sequence). The chain's CDR3 is CASSQVFDPLGNIQYF. For the CDR3, the DNA is TGTGCCAGCAGCCAAGTCTTCGACCCCCTTGGGAACATTCAGTACTTC.

The V call is TRBV30, the J call TRBJ1-1; 7 bases align to TRBD1. Per germline, CDR1 GTSNPN and CDR2 SVGIG (reference sequence). The CDR3 consists of 10 residues. V gave up 5 bases and J gave up 6 bases; unmatched junction bases: 0. In nucleotides, the CDR3 is TGTGCCTGGGGGACAGCTGAAGCTTTCTTT. Its protein product is CAWGTAEAFF.

The chain has TRBV5-6 and TRBJ2-5, with D possibly being TRBD2 (5 bases). V lost 1 base, J lost 1 base, and 8 bases lay in between. The germline V gene encodes CDR1 SGHDT and CDR2 YYEEEE. CDR3 length: 14 amino acids. The CDR3 is CASSLYRGQETQYF. DNA for the CDR3: TGTGCCAGCAGCTTGTACCGGGGCCAAGAGACCCAGTACTTC.

V is TRBV6-4 and J is TRBJ2-3; TRBD2 aligns across 10 bases. The junction had 14 bases not matched to a gene; V was cut back by 6 bases and J by 5 bases. Germline V CDR1 and CDR2: MRHNA, SNTAGT. The CDR3 spans 17 residues. The CDR3 nucleotides are TGTGCCAGCAGCGAGAAAAGCGGGAGGGCCTGGGAAGATACGCAGTATTTT. It specifies CASSEKSGRAWEDTQYF.

The CDR3: CASSQDLRVQETQYF. As DNA, the CDR3 is TGTGCCAGCAGCCAAGATCTGAGGGTCCAAGAGACCCAGTACTTC. This rearrangement joins TRBV14 to TRBJ2-5; TRBD2 is a possible D gene (5 bases). There are 15 residues in the CDR3. Trimming pared 0 bases from V and 1 base from J, leaving 9 bases between. Germline CDR1 and CDR2: SGHDN and FVKESK.

The V call is TRBV18, the J call TRBJ1-6; D possibly corresponds to TRBD1 (6 bases). Germline V gene data show CDR1 as KGHSH and CDR2 as LQKENI. The CDR3 extends over 13 amino acids. The V and J ends lost 8 bases and 10 bases respectively, with 15 bases between them. The chain's CDR3 is CASHQGLESPLHF. The DNA for the CDR3 is TGTGCCAGCCACCAGGGGCTGGAATCACCCCTCCACTTT.

The chain couples TRBV18 to TRBJ1-4, with 8 bases matching TRBD1. CDR1 KGHSH and CDR2 LQKENI come from the germline V gene. The length of the CDR3 is 16 residues. V was clipped by 6 bases and J by 2 bases; unmatched bases: 8. The CDR3 bases are TGTGCCAGCTCCCGACAGGGGAAGATCACTAATGAAAAACTGTTTTTT. Amino acid sequence: CASSRQGKITNEKLFF.

The rearrangement uses TRBV4-1 and TRBJ1-3; no clear D gene. V lost 1 base to trimming and J lost 7 bases, with 11 bases between them. CDR3 length equals 14 residues. Germline CDR1 MGHRA, CDR2 YSYEKL. The CDR3 spells CASSQVQPGNTIYF. DNA for the CDR3: TGCGCCAGCAGCCAAGTTCAACCCGGGAACACCATATATTTT.

This chain's CDR3 is CASSLGGYNSPLHF. As DNA, the CDR3 is TGTGCCAGCAGCTTAGGGGGCTATAATTCACCCCTCCACTTT. This chain joins TRBV7-2 and TRBJ1-6; D uncertain. The length of the CDR3 is 14 residues. The V and J ends lost 1 base and 3 bases respectively, with 4 bases between them. Germline CDR1 and CDR2: SGHTA and FQGNSA.

This chain links TRBV7-6 with TRBJ2-2; 11 nucleotides match TRBD1. CDR1 is SGHVS, CDR2 FNYEAQ, per germline. There are 16 residues in the CDR3. With V trimmed by 4 bases and J by 4 bases, 5 bases remained unmatched. The CDR3 reads CASSSRTGGGTGELFF. DNA of the CDR3: TGTGCCAGCAGCTCACGGACAGGGGGCGGCACCGGGGAGCTGTTTTTT.

V gene TRBV10-3 combines with J gene TRBJ2-1, with 7 positions matching TRBD1. The CDR3 is 15 residues long. CDR1 is ENHRY and CDR2 is SYGVKD in the germline V gene. After removal of 6 bases from V and 4 bases from J, the junction contained 9 bases not matched to a gene. CDR3 region: CAISPDRAPYNEQFF. The CDR3 region has the DNA TGTGCCATCAGCCCCGACAGGGCCCCATACAATGAGCAGTTCTTC.

In its sample, this clone is medium-sized (0.01 to 0.1%). The chain is built from TRBV4-1 and TRBJ1-1; D is unresolved. Trimming took off 1 base at V and 8 bases at J, with 5 bases between the two ends. The CDR3 has 11 amino acids. Germline values: CDR1 MGHRA, CDR2 YSYEKL. The CDR3 sequence: CASSQAREAFF. The CDR3 coding sequence is TGCGCCAGCAGCCAAGCCCGAGAAGCTTTCTTT.